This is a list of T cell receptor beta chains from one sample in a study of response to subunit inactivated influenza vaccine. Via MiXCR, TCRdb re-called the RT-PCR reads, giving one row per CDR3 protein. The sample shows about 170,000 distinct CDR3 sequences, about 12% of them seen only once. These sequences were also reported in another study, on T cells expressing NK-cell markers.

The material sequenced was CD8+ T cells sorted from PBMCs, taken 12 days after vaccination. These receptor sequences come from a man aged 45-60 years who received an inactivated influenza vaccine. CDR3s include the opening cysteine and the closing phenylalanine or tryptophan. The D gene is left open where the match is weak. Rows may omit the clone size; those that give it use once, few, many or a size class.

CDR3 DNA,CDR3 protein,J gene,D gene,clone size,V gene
TGTGCCAGCAGTATTGGGACAGGGGGCTACGAGCAGTACTTC,CASSIGTGGYEQYF,TRBJ2-7,TRBD1,-,TRBV27
TGTGCCAGCAGCTTGGAAGGAGGACTGGCGCGCAATGAGCAGTTCTTC,CASSLEGGLARNEQFF,TRBJ2-1,-,-,TRBV11-2
TGTGCCAGCAGCCAAGTTGCGGGGACCGGGGAGCTGTTTTTT,CASSQVAGTGELFF,TRBJ2-2,-,many,TRBV3-1
TGTGCCAGCAGCGTAGACAGCGGGGGTAGCACAGATACGCAGTATTTT,CASSVDSGGSTDTQYF,TRBJ2-3,TRBD2,few,TRBV9
TGTGCCAGCAGCTCCGGGGCTAACAATGAGCAGATCTTC,CASSSGANNEQIF,TRBJ2-1,-,-,TRBV7-9
TGTGCCAGCAGCTCGGGACTAGCGGATATGGACTCCTACGAGCAGTACTTC,CASSSGLADMDSYEQYF,TRBJ2-7,TRBD2,many,TRBV7-9
TGTGCCAGCAGTCCAGACACTGCCTACGAGCAGTACTTC,CASSPDTAYEQYF,TRBJ2-7,-,-,TRBV27
TGTGCCAACAGTTTGCCTCCTTCCACGGGGCTTGGCACCGGGGAGCTGTTTTTT,CANSLPPSTGLGTGELFF,TRBJ2-2,-,-,TRBV27
TGTGCCAGCAGGGCAGCTAGACAAGGGTACGAGCAGTACTTC,CASRAARQGYEQYF,TRBJ2-7,-,-,TRBV28
TGTGCCAGCAGCCTCCGGACGATTAGCACAGATACGCAGTATTTT,CASSLRTISTDTQYF,TRBJ2-3,-,many,TRBV11-1
TGTGCCAGCAGCTTGGGTCAGGGGTTATACAGCTACGAGCAGTACTTC,CASSLGQGLYSYEQYF,TRBJ2-7,-,few,TRBV5-6
TGTGCCAGCAGTCCCACCCGGGGTCTCTACGAGCAGTACTTC,CASSPTRGLYEQYF,TRBJ2-7,-,-,TRBV6-1